This is a list of T cell receptor beta chains from one sample in a study of blood T cell repertoires in COVID-19. Assay: immunoSEQ multiplex PCR; the TCRdb copy retains only in-frame clones and omits some. The sample lists about 110,000 clones; roughly 87% were seen once. Material: peripheral blood. These receptors all stem from a human donor in a cohort sampled during active COVID-19. CDR3s include the opening cysteine and the closing phenylalanine or tryptophan. Fields, in order: J gene, D gene, V gene, clone size, CDR3 DNA, CDR3 protein. The D gene is left open where the match is weak. The size entry is marked missing in some rows and otherwise reads once, few, many or a size class.

>TRBJ2-5|TRBD1|TRBV11-3|once
TGTGCCAGCAGCTTAGGCCGACAGGGGCCCCAAGAGACCCAGTACTTC
CASSLGRQGPQETQYF
>TRBJ2-3|-|TRBV15|-
TGTGCCACCAGTTCGACAGTGACTAGCACAGATACGCAGTATTTT
CATSSTVTSTDTQYF
>TRBJ1-5|TRBD1|TRBV19|-
TGTGCCAGTAGTATCCGGGACAGGGGAGAGCCCCAGCATTTT
CASSIRDRGEPQHF
>TRBJ2-7|-|TRBV5-4|-
TGTGCCAGCAGCTTGGACGGTCGCGAGCAGTACTTC
CASSLDGREQYF
>TRBJ1-1|-|TRBV6-2/TRBV6-3|-
TGTGCCAGCAGTTACTTGGGACACCCGAACACTGAAGCTTTCTTT
CASSYLGHPNTEAFF
>TRBJ1-2|TRBD1|TRBV7-2|-
TGTGCCAGCAGCTCCGACAGGGTGAGGGGCTACACCTTC
CASSSDRVRGYTF
>TRBJ2-5|-|TRBV6-1|once
TGTGCCAGCAGTGAAGCGGATAGTTTCGGCGGGACTTTGACCGCTCTTCAAGAGACCCAGTACTTC
CASSEADSFGGTLTALQETQYF
>TRBJ1-2|TRBD1|TRBV2|-
TGTGCCAGCACTGAAGGGGACAGGGGGGCTCGTGGCTACACCTTC
CASTEGDRGARGYTF
>TRBJ2-7|-|TRBV5-1|-
TGCGCCAGCAGCACCGCCCCCAGGGGCCGCTTAGGAATTGACGAGCAGTACTTC
CASSTAPRGRLGIDEQYF
>TRBJ2-3|-|TRBV4-2|-
TGTGCCAGCAGCCAAGACGGAGGGACAGATACGCAGTATTTT
CASSQDGGTDTQYF
>TRBJ1-6|-|TRBV19|-
TGTGCCAGCGGAGTGGATAATTCACCCCTCCACTTT
CASGVDNSPLHF
>TRBJ2-6|-|TRBV28|once
TGTGCCAGCAGTTTACCGGGGTCCGGGGCCAACGTCCTGACTTTC
CASSLPGSGANVLTF
>TRBJ2-1|TRBD2|TRBV28|-
TGTGCCAGCAGCTCGAGCGGGATGAACTCCTACAATGAGCAGTTCTTC
CASSSSGMNSYNEQFF
>TRBJ1-2|-|TRBV6-5|few
TGTGCCAGCCGAGAAAACTATGGCTACACCTTC
CASRENYGYTF
>TRBJ2-6|-|TRBV29-1|-
TGCAGCGTTGCCAAGGGAGGTTACTCTGGGGCCAACGTCCTGACTTTC
CSVAKGGYSGANVLTF
>TRBJ2-5|-|TRBV29-1|-
TGCAGCGTCAACGACGGGCAAGAGACCCAGTACTTC
CSVNDGQETQYF
>TRBJ2-1|TRBD2|TRBV7-8|-
TGTGCCAGCAGCTTAGCGCGGACGATGTCCGGGACTAGCTCCTACAATGAGCAGTTCTTC
CASSLARTMSGTSSYNEQFF
>TRBJ2-5|-|TRBV28|-
TGTGCCAGCATTAAGGCAGGGGAAGAGACCCAGTACTTC
CASIKAGEETQYF
>TRBJ2-4|-|TRBV27|-
TGTGCCAGCGGGGACGGGAGTGCCAAAAACATTCAGTACTTC
CASGDGSAKNIQYF
>TRBJ1-3|TRBD1|TRBV27|-
TGTGCCAGCACTACACGGAGGGGGACAGGGGGCGATTTCTCTGGAAACACCATATATTTT
CASTTRRGTGGDFSGNTIYF
>TRBJ1-2|TRBD1|TRBV6-5|-
TGTGCCAGCAGGGACAGGGGGGGCTATGGCTACACCTTC
CASRDRGGYGYTF
>TRBJ2-3|TRBD2|TRBV28|-
TGTGCCAGCAGGTTCGGGGGGTCAGATACGCAGTATTTT
CASRFGGSDTQYF
>TRBJ2-7|-|TRBV29-1|-
TGCAGCGTTGGTGACAGGCCTCCCTACGAGCAGTACTTC
CSVGDRPPYEQYF
>TRBJ1-6|-|TRBV25-1|few
TGTGCCAGCAGTGATTTAGGTACAGGCAGCTCCTATAATTCACCCCTCCACTTT
CASSDLGTGSSYNSPLHF
>TRBJ1-5|-|TRBV9|few
TGTGCCAGCAGCGTGGCTGGTGGTCAGCCCCAGCATTTT
CASSVAGGQPQHF
>TRBJ2-1|TRBD2|TRBV29-1|-
TGCAGCGTTGTAGGGACCGGGACTAGCTTCGATGAGCAGTTCTTC
CSVVGTGTSFDEQFF
>TRBJ1-6|-|TRBV6-6|-
TGTGCCAGCAGGCCCGACAGTAATTCACCCCTCCACTTT
CASRPDSNSPLHF
>TRBJ2-1|-|TRBV6-5|-
TGTGCCAGCAGTTACCGGCAGGGAGGCAATGAGCAGTTCTTC
CASSYRQGGNEQFF
>TRBJ1-5|-|TRBV4-1|-
TGCGCCAGCAGCCAAGAGGGCAGGGGAGGCAATCAGCCCCAGCATTTT
CASSQEGRGGNQPQHF
>TRBJ1-5|TRBD1|TRBV6-5|-
TGTGCCAGCAGTAGAACAGGGGACCAGCCCCAGCATTTT
CASSRTGDQPQHF
>TRBJ2-7|-|TRBV3-1/TRBV3-2|-
TGTGCCAGCAGCCCTACCGGATTGGGAAGGGGCTACGAGCAGTACTTC
CASSPTGLGRGYEQYF
>TRBJ2-5|-|TRBV5-1|-
TGCGCCAGCAGCTTGGGAGAGGAACTGGAGACCCAGTACTTC
CASSLGEELETQYF
>TRBJ1-3|-|TRBV13|-
TGTGCCAGCAGCTCACCGGGACAAAGGAGAACCATATATTTT
CASSSPGQRRTIYF
>TRBJ1-1|-|TRBV4-3|-
TGCGCCAGCAGCCAAGAGGACAAGATGAACACTGAAGCTTTCTTT
CASSQEDKMNTEAFF
>TRBJ1-3|TRBD1|TRBV6-5|-
TGTGCCAGCAGCTTCGACAGGGCGGTTGGAAACACCATATATTTT
CASSFDRAVGNTIYF
>TRBJ1-6|-|TRBV10-2|-
TGCGCCAGCAGTGATCCAGGGACTTGGAATTCACCCCTCCACTTT
CASSDPGTWNSPLHF
>TRBJ1-4|-|TRBV3-1/TRBV3-2|-
TGTGCCAGCAGCTCAAAAGGGGATGGGGAAAAACTGTTTTTT
CASSSKGDGEKLFF
>TRBJ1-1|-|TRBV6-1|-
TGTGCCAGCAGTGAAGCCATCATCACTGAAGCTTTCTTT
CASSEAIITEAFF
>TRBJ2-7|-|TRBV7-3|-
TGTGCCAGCAGCTTATTTCCAGGAACTCTATCCTACGAGCAGTACTTC
CASSLFPGTLSYEQYF
>TRBJ1-2|-|TRBV2|-
TGTGCCAGCAGGGAATCCCCCGGGACATACTATGGCTACACCTTC
CASRESPGTYYGYTF
>TRBJ2-3|-|TRBV24-1|-
TGTGCCACCAGTGATTCGGGGACATATACGCAGTATTTT
CATSDSGTYTQYF
>TRBJ2-1|TRBD1|TRBV3-1/TRBV3-2|few
TGTGCCAGCAGCGAACAGGGGGAGCAGTTCTTC
CASSEQGEQFF
>TRBJ2-7|-|TRBV5-1|-
TGCGCCAGCAGCTTCCTTCCGGAGGGCCCTTGGGAGCAGTACTTC
CASSFLPEGPWEQYF
>TRBJ1-1|-|TRBV10-3|-
TGTGCCATCAGGAATCTGACAGACAGCACTGAAGCTTTCTTT
CAIRNLTDSTEAFF
>TRBJ1-1|-|TRBV7-8|-
TGTGCCAGCAGCTTAAGTCCTAGGATGAACACTGAAGCTTTCTTT
CASSLSPRMNTEAFF